The present entry profiles one T cell receptor beta chain with its context. The antigen is not known. Germline lookup yields CDR1 SNHLY and CDR2 FYNNEI. The CDR3 has 15 residues. J lost 6 bases, V lost 5 bases, and 6 bases had no gene match. Time point described: week 35, safety follow-up. The study gave 300 ug of mutant IDH1 20-mer peptide per vaccine dose, with topical imiquimod. The sample is drawn from a study of a mutant IDH1 vaccine in newly diagnosed glioma. The overall study: Among treated patients, around 60% were male and about 40% female, and mean age was about 40 years. Pretreatment consisted of radiotherapy, temozolomide, or both, with most receiving both.

General observations from the study: The occurrence of vaccine-induced immune responses was seen in approximately 92% of patients. With respect to changes in top peripheral T cell clonotypes, pseudoprogression seemed unrelated.

Using immunoSEQ multiplex PCR, the repertoire was profiled, and TCRdb retains in-frame clones only, with some absent. The data contain over 40,000 clones, 80% to 90% of them singletons. This sequence was found in a man aged 40-49 years with glioma. The V and J genes are TRBV2 and TRBJ2-7, with 14 bases lining up with TRBD2. Here the sequenced sample was PBMCs, taken from a glioma patient whose treatment included an IDH1 peptide vaccine. This CDR3 is CASSPATSGRVEQYF. DNA of the CDR3: TGTGCCAGCAGTCCAGCGACTAGCGGGAGGGTCGAGCAGTACTTC.